One and the same sample provided the 25 T cell receptor beta chains below, sequenced in a study of blood T cell repertoires in COVID-19. Produced via immunoSEQ multiplex PCR; TCRdb's table is partial and in-frame only. In the table there are 140,000 or so clones, approximately 88% of which are singletons. The specimen sequenced was peripheral blood. These receptors were taken from a woman aged 45-60 years with acute or convalescent COVID-19.

The chain links TRBV6-5 to TRBJ2-7; TRBD2 matches at 9 bases. Trimming cost V 8 bases and J 2 bases; bases outside gene matches: 7. Germline CDR1 reads MNHEY; CDR2 reads SVGAGI. There are 14 residues in the CDR3. The CDR3 nucleotides are TGTGCCAGCCGCGCGCGGGAGGGAACCTACGAGCAGTACTTC. Residues: CASRAREGTYEQYF.

The CDR3, as DNA: TGTGCCAGCAAAGGGGGCCCAACTAATGAAAAACTGTTTTTT. Its translation is CASKGGPTNEKLFF. This chain connects TRBV4-2 to TRBJ1-4; TRBD1 agrees at 7 bases. V lost 7 bases to trimming and J lost 0 bases; unmatched junction nucleotides: 2. The germline V gene has CDR1 LGHNA and CDR2 YNFKEQ. The CDR3 runs to 14 residues.

The chain joins TRBV15 to TRBJ1-1, with D tentatively TRBD1 (5 bases). The CDR3 is 12 amino acids. Per germline, CDR1 LNHNV and CDR2 YYDKDF (reference sequence). V lost 9 bases and J 3 bases, leaving 11 bases between the germline ends. CDR3 nucleotides: TGTGCCACAACAGGTTCGCACACTGAAGCTTTCTTT. It translates to CATTGSHTEAFF.

This chain uses TRBV11-2 with TRBJ1-2, with 8 bases lining up with TRBD1. The germline gives CDR1 SGHAT, CDR2 FQNNGV. V gave up 6 bases and J gave up 7 bases; unmatched junction bases: 4. The CDR3 has 12 residues. CDR3 coding DNA: TGTGCCAGCAGTTCGACAGGGGTTGGCTACACCTTC. As protein: CASSSTGVGYTF.

Note on this clone: Other DNA variants within this sample encode the same CDR3. The chain has TRBV30 and TRBJ2-5; TRBD2 agrees at 9 bases. After removal of 0 bases from V and 4 bases from J, the junction contained 0 bases not matched to a gene. The CDR3 contains 13 residues. Germline V gives CDR1 GTSNPN, CDR2 SVGIG (reference sequence). CDR3 residues: CAWSVAGGETQYF. DNA for the CDR3: TGTGCCTGGAGTGTAGCGGGAGGAGAGACCCAGTACTTC.

This clone appeared once. V gene TRBV30 combines with J gene TRBJ2-5; a possible D gene is TRBD2 (6 bases). V was shortened by 0 bases and J by 4 bases, with 12 bases between the two germline ends. The V gene's germline CDR1 is GTSNPN and CDR2 SVGIG (reference sequence). The CDR3 sequence is 14 residues long. The CDR3 here is CAWSVPGVRETQYF. The DNA of the CDR3 is TGTGCCTGGAGTGTACCGGGAGTGCGAGAGACCCAGTACTTC. Together with reference TRBV30 and TRBJ2-5, the CDR3 gives the full variable domain: SQTIHQWPATLVQPVGSPLSLECTVEGTSNPNLYWYRQAAGRGLQLLFYSVGIGQISSEVPQNLSASRPQDRQFILSSKKLLLSDSGFYLCAWSVPGVRETQYFGPGTRLLVL.

The chain has TRBV6-5 and TRBJ2-5; D ambiguous. Germline CDR1 reads MNHEY; CDR2 reads SVGAGI. This CDR3 has 11 amino acids. Trimming pared 2 bases from V and 5 bases from J, leaving 3 bases between. CDR3 sequence reads: CASSYAETQYF. The CDR3 nucleotides are TGTGCCAGCAGTTACGCGGAGACCCAGTACTTC.

V gene TRBV19 combines with J gene TRBJ2-7; 10 bases match TRBD1. V was clipped by 5 bases and J by 6 bases; unmatched bases: 10. Germline CDR1 is LNHDA and CDR2 is SQIVND (reference sequence). This CDR3 is built from 15 residues. CDR3 nucleotide sequence: TGTGCCAGTAGTTATACCGGGACAGGGGAACTCGAGCAGTACTTC. It codes for CASSYTGTGELEQYF.

The chain combines TRBV11-2 with TRBJ2-1; D call uncertain. V lost 0 bases to trimming and J lost 0 bases, with 6 bases between them. Germline V gene lookup returns CDR1 SGHAT and CDR2 FQNNGV. The CDR3 sequence is 15 residues long. CDR3 DNA: TGTGCCAGCAGCTTAGAACAGATCTCCTACAATGAGCAGTTCTTC. Encoded protein: CASSLEQISYNEQFF.

The chain joins TRBV14 to TRBJ2-5, with D hard to call. Germline CDR1 and CDR2: SGHDN and FVKESK. The CDR3 length is 15 residues. Trimming shortened V by 4 bases and J by 3 bases, and 15 bases separated the two germline ends. The CDR3 sequence: CASSPLETAKETQYF. The CDR3 DNA is TGTGCCAGCAGCCCCTTGGAAACAGCAAAAGAGACCCAGTACTTC. The full variable domain, in which reference TRBV14 and TRBJ2-5 provide the parts outside the CDR3, is EAGVTQFPSHSVIEKGQTVTLRCDPISGHDNLYWYRRVMGKEIKFLLHFVKESKQDESGMPNNRFLAERTGGTYSTLKVQPAELEDSGVYFCASSPLETAKETQYFGPGTRLLVL.

The rearrangement links TRBV19 to TRBJ1-5; TRBD1 matches at 7 bases. In germline, CDR1 is LNHDA, CDR2 SQIVND (reference sequence). Trimming took 7 bases from V and 2 from J; bases not matched to a gene: 8. The CDR3 contains 15 residues. The CDR3 is CASNRPGTGNQPQHF. The CDR3 coding sequence is TGTGCCAGTAATCGACCAGGGACAGGCAATCAGCCCCAGCATTTT.

V gene TRBV5-6 combines with J gene TRBJ1-1; tentative D call: TRBD1 (5 bases). V lost 2 bases to trimming and J lost 3 bases, with 17 bases between them. The CDR3 loop spans 16 amino acids. CDR1 SGHDT and CDR2 YYEEEE come from the germline V gene. CDR3 sequence: CASSFASQALYTEAFF. The DNA of the CDR3 is TGTGCCAGCAGCTTCGCTTCACAGGCACTTTACACTGAAGCTTTCTTT.

The rearrangement links TRBV18 to TRBJ2-6, with 7 bases lining up with TRBD1. The CDR3 runs 18 residues. CDR1 and CDR2 (germline): KGHSH, LQKENI. V was pared by 5 bases and J by 2 bases, with 12 bases of the junction left unmatched. The CDR3 is CASSADMAGTAGANVLTF. The CDR3 bases are TGTGCCAGCTCAGCAGACATGGCTGGGACAGCTGGGGCCAACGTCCTGACTTTC.

The gene calls are TRBV21-1 and TRBJ2-5; TRBD2 is taken as the D call from the table, unchecked against the DNA. TRBV21-1 has pseudogene status. The CDR3 is 16 residues long. The CDR3 nucleotides read TGTGCCAGCAGCAAAGTGCGAATAGCGGGGGATAGATCGCAGTACTTC. This codes for CASSKVRIAGDRSQYF.

The V and J genes are TRBV6-6 and TRBJ2-5, with D possibly matching TRBD2 (6 bases). The CDR3 loop spans 13 amino acids. Germline values: CDR1 MNHNY, CDR2 SVGAGI (reference sequence). Deletions cut 5 bases from V and 3 bases from J, with 10 bases between. The CDR3 here is CASSVGGKETQYF. The CDR3 nucleotides read TGTGCCAGCAGTGTCGGAGGGAAAGAGACCCAGTACTTC.

Note on this clone: At the DNA level, this CDR3 is encoded by other sequences in the same sample as well. The chain joins TRBV19 to TRBJ2-6, with TRBD2 as a possible D gene (5 bases). The CDR3 consists of 15 residues. The germline V and J ends were trimmed by 4 bases and 0 bases, with 7 bases remaining between them. Germline V gene data show CDR1 as LNHDA and CDR2 as SQIVND (reference sequence). The CDR3 loop is CASSNRGSGANVLTF. The DNA of the CDR3 is TGTGCCAGTAGTAATCGGGGCTCTGGGGCCAACGTCCTGACTTTC.

The gene calls are TRBV21-1 and TRBJ2-7; TRBD2 is the table's D call, not checked against the DNA. TRBV21-1 is noted as a pseudogene. This CDR3 has 13 amino acids. CDR3 loop: CASSRSRSYEQYF. The CDR3 DNA follows: TGTGCCAGCAGCAGGAGCCGCTCCTACGAGCAGTACTTC.

J is TRBJ2-2 and V is TRBV5-4; a possible D gene is TRBD2 (6 bases). With 0 bases removed from V and 6 bases from J, the gap between germline ends came to 15 bases. The CDR3 covers 16 residues. CDR1 is SGHNT, CDR2 YYREEE, per germline (reference sequence). This chain's CDR3 is CASSLGAAGTPGELFF. The CDR3 DNA is TGTGCCAGCAGCTTGGGAGCAGCGGGTACGCCCGGGGAGCTGTTTTTT.

This chain uses TRBV29-1 with TRBJ2-1; a possible D gene is TRBD2 (6 bases). This CDR3 comprises 13 residues. The germline CDR1 and CDR2 sequences are SQVTM and ANQGSEA. V lost 3 bases to trimming and J lost 0 bases, with 6 bases between them. The CDR3 loop is CSVEGGSYNEQFF. CDR3 nucleotide sequence: TGCAGCGTTGAGGGGGGCTCCTACAATGAGCAGTTCTTC.

Details on this clone: This sample includes further DNA sequences coding for the same CDR3. The CDR3 DNA follows: TGTGCCAGCAGCTTAAGCGGCCAGGGGGGCACCGGGGAGCTGTTTTTT. This translates into CASSLSGQGGTGELFF. The V call is TRBV7-3, the J call TRBJ2-2; a possible D gene is TRBD1 (7 bases). The CDR3 length is 16 residues. V lost 1 base, J lost 4 bases, and 13 bases lay in between. Germline V gene data show CDR1 as SGHTA and CDR2 as FQGTGA.

CDR3 amino acids: CASSTRTGGNTEAFF. CDR3 DNA sequence: TGTGCCAGTAGTACCCGGACAGGGGGGAACACTGAAGCTTTCTTT. The chain links TRBV19 to TRBJ1-1; 10 nucleotides align to TRBD1. This CDR3 has 15 residues. The ends lost 4 bases at V and 1 base at J; junction bases unmatched: 3. CDR1 is LNHDA, CDR2 SQIVND, per germline (reference sequence).

This clone was recorded only once. The chain couples TRBV7-9 to TRBJ2-7; D remains unclear. CDR3 size: 11 residues. Looked up from germline, CDR1 is SEHNR and CDR2 is FQNEAQ (reference sequence). V lost 5 bases and J lost 6, with 8 bases in between. The CDR3 region has the DNA TGTGCCAGCAGCACACAGACCGAGCAGTACTTC. This gives the protein CASSTQTEQYF.

This chain joins TRBV19 and TRBJ1-1; perhaps TRBD1 as D (6 bases). Trimming took 5 bases from V and 9 from J, leaving 19 bases between them. This CDR3 is built from 14 residues. Germline CDR1 reads LNHDA; CDR2 reads SQIVND (reference sequence). CDR3 sequence reads: CASSPGQGRFQAFF. DNA of the CDR3: TGTGCCAGTAGTCCTGGGCAGGGGAGATTTCAAGCTTTCTTT.

The chain combines TRBV7-9 with TRBJ1-2; D not certain. Germline-derived CDR1 and CDR2 are SEHNR and FQNEAQ (reference sequence). The CDR3 consists of 15 residues. V was cut by 1 base and J by 4 bases, with 13 bases left in between. CDR3: CASSLGNPLIYGYTF. DNA of the CDR3: TGTGCCAGCAGCTTAGGCAATCCCCTAATCTATGGCTACACCTTC.

J is TRBJ1-4 and V is TRBV28; maybe TRBD1 (6 bases). Trimming took 6 bases from V and 1 from J, leaving 12 bases between them. The CDR3 consists of 15 residues. From germline, CDR1 is MDHEN and CDR2 SYDVKM. CDR3 region: CASRGYRVTNEKLFF. The CDR3 DNA sequence: TGTGCCAGCAGGGGGTACAGGGTAACTAATGAAAAACTGTTTTTT.